Here is one TCR beta chain with its context. Unique molecular identifiers were added to individual cDNA molecules. From the 5' RACE reads, TCRdb called clonotypes with MiXCR, one entry per CDR3 protein. The sample lists some 55,000 distinct CDR3 sequences; approximately 12% were seen once. This sample stems from a study of early T cells in non-severe SARS-CoV-2 infection. Looking at the study overall: Unsorted whole blood bulk RNA was sequenced, with unpaired chains.

V was pared by 2 bases and J by 1 base, with 2 bases between. The CDR3 extends over 12 amino acids. The germline V gene encodes CDR1 SNHLY and CDR2 FYNNEI. The sequenced sample was whole blood, obtained at baseline. The origin of this receptor is an adult who was a healthcare worker with PCR-confirmed SARS-CoV-2 infection or an uninfected control (not recorded which). This rearrangement joins TRBV2 to TRBJ2-5; D gene uncertain. The CDR3, as DNA: TGTGCCAGCAGTGAACCCCAAGAGACCCAGTACTTC. Translated, it gives CASSEPQETQYF. The full variable domain, in which reference TRBV2 and TRBJ2-5 provide the parts outside the CDR3, is EPEVTQTPSHQVTQMGQEVILRCVPISNHLYFYWYRQILGQKVEFLVSFYNNEISEKSEIFDDQFSVERPDGSNFTLKIRSTKLEDSAMYFCASSEPQETQYFGPGTRLLVL.